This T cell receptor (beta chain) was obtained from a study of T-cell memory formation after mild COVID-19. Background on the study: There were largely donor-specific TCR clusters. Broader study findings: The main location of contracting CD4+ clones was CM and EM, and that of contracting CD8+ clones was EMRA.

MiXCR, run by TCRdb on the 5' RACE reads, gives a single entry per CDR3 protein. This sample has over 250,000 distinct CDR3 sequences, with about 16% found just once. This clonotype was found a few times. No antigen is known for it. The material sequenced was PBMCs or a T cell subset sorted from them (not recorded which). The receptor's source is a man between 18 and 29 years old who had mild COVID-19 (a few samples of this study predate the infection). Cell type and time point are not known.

The CDR3 loop is CASRSRGPLLKQYF. In DNA, the CDR3 is TGTGCCAGTAGGTCTCGGGGTCCCTTGCTTAAGCAGTACTTC. The V and J genes are TRBV19 and TRBJ2-7, with D perhaps matching TRBD2 (5 bases). V dropped 6 bases and J dropped 8 bases, with 20 bases sitting between them. CDR3 length: 14 amino acids. Germline V gives CDR1 LNHDA, CDR2 SQIVND (reference sequence).